These 4 T cell receptor beta chains were sequenced from one sample in a study of CD8 T cells in ankylosing spondylitis (dated by TCRdb to the late 2010s). Their target antigens are unknown. Overall results and qualifications from the work: A TCR beta motif of eight highly homologous amino acid variants appeared characteristic of blood from ankylosing spondylitis patients.

Receptors were amplified or captured by 5' RACE. The instrument was an Illumina HiSeq 2500. TCRdb redid the processing of the public reads, applying fastp at Q25 and MiXCR, and retained in-frame beta chains. One record per CDR3 amino acid sequence lists the most common genes and DNA. A total of around 440,000 distinct CDR3 sequences appear in this sample, 15% to 20% of them only once. 0.95% to 1.1% of the sample is held by the ten biggest clonotypes. The sequenced sample consisted of blood, either unsorted or a sorted T cell fraction (not recorded which). Receptors originate from a male donor with ankylosing spondylitis.

The chain is built from TRBV11-2 and TRBJ2-3; tentative D call: TRBD1 (6 bases). The CDR3 length is 17 residues. V was pared by 1 base and J by 4 bases, with 18 bases between. CDR1 SGHAT and CDR2 FQNNGV come from the germline V gene. The CDR3 DNA sequence: TGTGCCAGCAGCTTAGTAACGGGGCAGTCAGGGGCAGATACGCAGTATTTT. This sequence encodes CASSLVTGQSGADTQYF. Full variable domain (missing parts from reference TRBV11-2 and TRBJ2-3): EAGVAQSPRYKIIEKRQSVAFWCNPISGHATLYWYQQILGQGPKLLIQFQNNGVVDDSQLPKDRFSAERLKGVDSTLKIQPAKLEDSAVYLCASSLVTGQSGADTQYFGPGTRLTVL.

This clonotype was seen more than once but under ten times. The rearrangement joins TRBV3-1 to TRBJ1-4; D is possibly TRBD1 (5 bases). The CDR3 covers 17 residues. V was cut by 1 base and J by 0 bases, with 12 bases left in between. In germline, CDR1 is LGHDT, CDR2 YNNKEL (reference sequence). In DNA form, the CDR3 reads TGTGCCAGCAGCCAAGCCGGGGGAAGCGCAACTAATGAAAAACTGTTTTTT. Translated, it gives CASSQAGGSATNEKLFF.

This clonotype was observed a few times. The rearrangement uses TRBV5-1 and TRBJ2-1; D is perhaps TRBD1 (6 bases). Germline V gene data show CDR1 as SGHRS and CDR2 as YFSETQ. V lost 6 bases and J lost 0, with 22 bases in between. This CDR3 has 18 amino acids. The CDR3: CASTPHRDTKGSYNEQFF. In DNA, the CDR3 is TGCGCCAGCACCCCACACCGGGACACCAAAGGCTCCTACAATGAGCAGTTCTTC.

This chain links TRBV20-1 with TRBJ1-5; the D gene is possibly TRBD1 (5 bases). In germline, CDR1 is DFQATT, CDR2 SNEGSKA (reference sequence). The CDR3 is 12 residues long. V shed 4 bases and J shed 3 bases, with 7 bases lying between them. CDR3 protein: CSATTVNQPQHF. The CDR3 coding sequence is TGCAGTGCTACGACAGTCAATCAGCCCCAGCATTTT.